These T cell receptor beta chains were read from a single sample in a study of blood T cell repertoires in COVID-19. Assay: immunoSEQ multiplex PCR; the TCRdb copy retains only in-frame clones and omits some. The table shows approximately 270,000 clones, with 80% to 90% occurring only once. The sequenced material came from peripheral blood. The receptors derive from a woman aged 65 to 85 with acute or convalescent COVID-19. CDR3s include the opening cysteine and the closing phenylalanine or tryptophan. A D gene is named only where the DNA matches it firmly. Size tells how often a clone was seen (once, few, many) or the class of an expanded clone, and some rows leave it out.

TRBV5-1,TRBJ1-4,-,-,CASSLTSGNEKLFF,TGCGCCAGCAGCTTAACCTCAGGGAATGAAAAACTGTTTTTT
TRBV4-2,TRBJ1-2,-,TRBD1,CASSQRGTRGNGLYGYTF,TGTGCCAGCAGCCAACGGGGTACCAGGGGGAACGGACTGTATGGCTACACCTTC
TRBV2,TRBJ1-6,-,-,CASSVTGRSSPLHF,TGTGCCAGCAGTGTGACAGGCAGAAGTTCACCCCTCCACTTT
TRBV5-5,TRBJ1-1,-,TRBD1,CASAYAGGSEAFF,TGTGCCAGCGCTTACGCAGGGGGCAGTGAAGCTTTCTTT
TRBV30,TRBJ1-1,-,-,CAWSVLGVTEAFF,TGTGCCTGGAGTGTACTCGGGGTCACTGAAGCTTTCTTT
TRBV18,TRBJ2-3,-,TRBD1,CASSGTGTGSINTQYF,TGTGCCAGCTCGGGCACCGGGACAGGGTCAATAAATACGCAGTATTTT
TRBV27,TRBJ2-3,-,TRBD1,CASTPGQGTDTQYF,TGTGCCAGCACCCCGGGACAGGGCACAGATACGCAGTATTTT
TRBV19,TRBJ2-1,-,TRBD2,CASNLAGGPRDQQFF,TGTGCCAGTAATCTAGCGGGGGGGCCTCGGGATCAGCAGTTCTTC
TRBV5-1,TRBJ2-2,-,TRBD2,CASSFSSGGDRLFF,TGCGCCAGCAGCTTCTCTAGCGGGGGGGATCGGCTGTTTTTT
TRBV5-5,TRBJ1-5,-,TRBD1,CASSPDRQNQPQHF,TGTGCCAGCAGCCCGGACAGGCAAAATCAGCCCCAGCATTTT
TRBV6-5,TRBJ1-2,-,TRBD1,CASRNPGQGISYTF,TGTGCCAGCAGGAACCCGGGACAGGGGATTAGCTACACCTTC
TRBV2,TRBJ2-3,once,TRBD2,CASSPTSGGPGDTQYF,TGTGCCAGCAGTCCCACTAGCGGGGGGCCCGGAGATACGCAGTATTTT
TRBV14,TRBJ2-5,-,-,CASSHLELTQYF,TGTGCCAGCAGCCATTTGGAGCTGACCCAGTACTTC
TRBV6-1,TRBJ1-5,-,-,CASSEARRPNQPQHF,TGTGCCAGCAGTGAAGCTAGGCGGCCTAATCAGCCCCAGCATTTT
TRBV27,TRBJ2-6,-,-,CASSQGRQSGANVLTF,TGTGCCAGCAGTCAGGGGCGACAGTCTGGGGCCAACGTCCTGACTTTC
TRBV9,TRBJ1-2,-,TRBD1,CASSSGQGVTDGYTF,TGTGCCAGCAGCTCGGGACAGGGGGTGACGGATGGCTACACCTTC
TRBV7-2,TRBJ1-6,-,TRBD1,CASSVRRQGAGSPLHF,TGTGCCAGCAGCGTACGACGCCAGGGGGCTGGTTCACCCCTCCACTTT